This T cell receptor (beta chain) derives from a study of cytotoxic CD8 clonotypes in ibrutinib-treated CLL. Study observations and caveats: Sustained-remission patients were sampled at different times than progressing patients were.

Frozen-stored PBMCs produced approximately 2 micrograms of genomic DNA for TCR beta libraries. To note about this clone: Antigen: not known.

V gave up 6 bases and J gave up 5 bases; unmatched junction bases: 5. The V gene's germline CDR1 is MNHEY and CDR2 SVGAGI. The CDR3 contains 14 residues. Profiling relied on immunoSEQ multiplex PCR, and the TCRdb table lists in-frame clones only, not all of them. The sample includes roughly 150,000 clones, approximately 80% seen only once; the top ten take about 4.3%. Source: PBMCs, taken after 24 months of ibrutinib treatment. This receptor was identified in a human donor with chronic lymphocytic leukemia. J is TRBJ2-3 and V is TRBV6-5; 10 nucleotides line up with TRBD1. DNA for the CDR3: TGTGCCAGCAGCCAGCGGGACAGGGGAGATACGCAGTATTTT. This codes for CASSQRDRGDTQYF.